This T cell receptor (beta chain) was recorded in a study of shared T cell receptors in the human thymus. This CDR3 contains 18 residues. In germline, CDR1 is SNHLY, CDR2 FYNNEI. V trimming: 0 bases; J trimming: 16 bases; junction bases outside the gene matches: 24. In its sample, this clone was seen once. The assay was immunoSEQ multiplex PCR, and TCRdb's table has in-frame clones only and misses some. The sample yields 630,000 or so clones, approximately 89% seen once. The same specimen was also included in a second study, on human thymus T cells. This second study says: Across thymic and blood repertoires, the usage of V and J genes appeared to be biased.

V usage is TRBV2 and J usage is TRBJ2-1; 7 positions agree with TRBD2. Sequenced input: thymocytes. The source of this sequence is a boy under three years old with a congenital heart defect. CDR3: CASSEALRGLIGRESDFF. CDR3 in DNA: TGTGCCAGCAGTGAAGCGCTGAGGGGCCTTATAGGGCGGGAGAGTGATTTCTTC.